These 18 T cell receptor beta chains share one sample of origin, sequenced in a study of radiotherapy plus CTLA-4 blockade in lung cancer. Only in-frame clones appear in the TCRdb table, and some are missing; sequencing was by immunoSEQ multiplex PCR. The sample yields around 77,000 clones, less than 85% seen once. The sequencing used peripheral blood, collected from a patient treated with radiotherapy plus ipilimumab. The receptor set was obtained from a human donor with non-small cell lung cancer whose response to radiotherapy plus ipilimumab could not be evaluated.

The rearrangement uses TRBV5-1 and TRBJ1-2; TRBD1 aligns across 8 bases. CDR1 and CDR2 (germline): SGHRS, YFSETQ. With V trimmed by 4 bases and J by 7 bases, 6 bases remained unmatched. The CDR3 totals 13 residues. Written as DNA, the CDR3 is TGCGCCAGCAGCAGCGGGACAGGCTTTGGCTACACCTTC. It specifies CASSSGTGFGYTF.

This clone was seen a single time. The chain uses TRBV7-9 and TRBJ1-1, with D unresolved. Trimming pared 3 bases from V and 6 bases from J, leaving 2 bases between. The CDR3 has 10 residues. Germline V gene data show CDR1 as SEHNR and CDR2 as FQNEAQ (reference sequence). DNA for the CDR3: TGTGCCAGCAGCTTCTCTGAAGCTTTCTTT. Residues: CASSFSEAFF.

This chain connects TRBV7-6 to TRBJ2-7; 7 bases map to TRBD2. There are 15 residues in the CDR3. Germline-derived CDR1 and CDR2 are SGHVS and FNYEAQ. Germline trimming cut 5 bases from V and 3 bases from J; bases unmatched to any gene: 10. The CDR3 nucleotides are TGTGCCAGCAGCCCAGGGTGGGGGGGGAGCTACGAGCAGTACTTC. This translates into CASSPGWGGSYEQYF.

The genes are TRBV7-2 and TRBJ2-5; D is perhaps TRBD2 (5 bases). The J call is uncertain, as TRBJ2-7 better fits the DNA end. Germline V lookup: CDR1 SGHTA, CDR2 FQGNSA. The CDR3 consists of 16 residues. Here the CDR3 DNA reads TGTGCCAGCAGCTTAGCCGGGATCCCGACTGCCTACGAGCAGTACTTC. Translating gives CASSLAGIPTAYEQYF.

The chain joins TRBV30 to TRBJ2-1; 11 bases agree with TRBD2. The V segment lost 7 bases and the J segment 8 bases; nucleotides outside the gene matches: 13. Germline-derived CDR1 and CDR2 are GTSNPN and SVGIG (reference sequence). This CDR3 is 15 amino acids long. The CDR3 region is CALYTLAGALHEQFF. The CDR3, as DNA: TGTGCCTTGTATACACTAGCGGGAGCTCTCCATGAGCAGTTCTTC.

The J gene is TRBJ2-5, the V gene TRBV5-4; D not certain. With 0 bases removed from V and 2 bases from J, the gap between germline ends came to 5 bases. Germline CDR1 and CDR2: SGHNT and YYREEE (reference sequence). The CDR3 has 13 amino acids. CDR3 DNA sequence: TGTGCCAGCAGCTTGGACATTCAAGAGACCCAGTACTTC. Amino acids: CASSLDIQETQYF.

The rearrangement uses TRBV10-2 and TRBJ2-3; D remains ambiguous. Germline V gene sequence: CDR1 WSHSY, CDR2 SAAADI. The CDR3 extends over 14 amino acids. V was pared by 4 bases and J by 1 base, with 9 bases between. The CDR3 reads CASSVVSRTDTQYF. CDR3 sequence (DNA): TGCGCCAGCAGTGTTGTCAGTCGCACAGATACGCAGTATTTT.

The rearrangement uses TRBV25-1 and TRBJ1-1; TRBD1 might be the D (5 bases). Trimming stripped 4 bases from V and 6 bases from J, with 15 bases between. The CDR3 contains 14 residues. The germline V gene encodes CDR1 MGHDK and CDR2 SYGVNS. The CDR3: CASSGGFRGAEAFF. The CDR3 DNA follows: TGTGCCAGCAGTGGGGGATTTCGGGGGGCTGAAGCTTTCTTT. Supplemented by reference TRBV25-1 and TRBJ1-1, the full variable domain reads EADIYQTPRYLVIGTGKKITLECSQTMGHDKMYWYQQDPGMELHLIHYSYGVNSTEKGDLSSESTVSRIRTEHFPLTLESARPSHTSQYLCASSGGFRGAEAFFGQGTRLTVV.

V is TRBV7-9 and J is TRBJ2-1; 7 bases map to TRBD2. V shed 3 bases, J shed 5 bases, and the junction held 10 bases outside the gene matches. This CDR3 is built from 16 residues. Germline V gene lookup returns CDR1 SEHNR and CDR2 FQNEAQ (reference sequence). CDR3 DNA: TGTGCCAGCAGCTTGCCGGGACTATCCCCACACAATGAGCAGTTCTTC. Amino acid sequence: CASSLPGLSPHNEQFF.

This clone was counted only a few times. The chain carries TRBV6-6 and TRBJ1-6, with 8 bases matching TRBD1. V was clipped by 7 bases and J by 8 bases; unmatched bases: 7. There are 14 residues in the CDR3. Per the germline V gene, CDR1 is MNHNY and CDR2 is SVGAGI (reference sequence). CDR3 nucleotide sequence: TGTGCCAGCAACGGACAGGGCCGGGATTCACCCCTCCACTTT. Translated: CASNGQGRDSPLHF.

This clone was detected once. The rearrangement uses TRBV27 and TRBJ1-3; D might be TRBD1 (5 bases). Trimming left V 3 bases short and J 0 bases short, with 9 bases between. This CDR3 spans 15 amino acids. From germline, CDR1 is MNHEY and CDR2 SMNVEV (reference sequence). In DNA form, the CDR3 reads TGTGCCAGCAGTTTTCTGGGGGGCTCTGGAAACACCATATATTTT. It translates to CASSFLGGSGNTIYF.

The chain employs TRBV6-5 and TRBJ2-5; the match to TRBD2 covers 9 bases. The ends lost 8 bases at V and 4 bases at J; junction bases unmatched: 8. Germline CDR1 is MNHEY and CDR2 is SVGAGI. The CDR3 has 14 residues. The CDR3 loop reads CASSGRAGGETQYF. The CDR3 DNA sequence: TGTGCCAGCTCCGGCCGAGCGGGAGGAGAGACCCAGTACTTC.

This chain links TRBV7-9 with TRBJ2-7, with 8 bases matching TRBD2. V shed 5 bases, J shed 2 bases, and the junction held 8 bases outside the gene matches. CDR3 size: 15 residues. Germline CDR1 SEHNR, CDR2 FQNEAQ (reference sequence). CDR3 loop: CASSPVAGSAYEQYF. In nucleotides, the CDR3 is TGTGCCAGCAGCCCGGTAGCGGGATCGGCCTACGAGCAGTACTTC. The complete variable domain, with remaining parts taken from reference TRBV7-9 and TRBJ2-7, reads DTGVSQNPRHKITKRGQNVTFRCDPISEHNRLYWYRQTLGQGPEFLTYFQNEAQLEKSRLLSDRFSAERPKGSFSTLEIQRTEQGDSAMYLCASSPVAGSAYEQYFGPGTRLTVT.

Comments on this clone: An end of the junction differs from the germline gene, which may be a read error. Other DNA sequences in the same sample also yield this CDR3. The chain is built from TRBV7-2 and TRBJ1-6; D gene uncertain. Germline-derived CDR1 and CDR2 are SGHTA and FQGNSA. The CDR3 has 14 residues. The CDR3 sequence is CASSFKQWNSPLHF. DNA for the CDR3: TGTGCCAGCAGCTTCAAACAGTGGAATTCCCCCCTCCACTTT.

The V and J genes are TRBV4-3 and TRBJ2-3; TRBD2 matches 13 bases. CDR3 length: 19 residues. The V gene's germline CDR1 is LGHNA and CDR2 YSLEER. The junction had 7 bases not matched to a gene; V was cut back by 1 base and J by 0 bases. CDR3 region: CASSQGLAGGFRSTDTQYF. CDR3 in DNA: TGCGCCAGCAGCCAAGGACTAGCGGGGGGCTTCAGGAGCACAGATACGCAGTATTTT.

This clone was counted once. The V call is TRBV5-1, the J call TRBJ1-1, with a possible D match to TRBD1 (6 bases). Germline values: CDR1 SGHRS, CDR2 YFSETQ. This CDR3 has 14 amino acids. Trimming cost V 5 bases and J 6 bases, with 17 bases left between them. The CDR3 loop is CASRSQGDSPEAFF. For the CDR3, the DNA is TGCGCCAGCAGGTCACAGGGAGATTCTCCTGAAGCTTTCTTT. The full variable domain, rest sourced from reference TRBV5-1 and TRBJ1-1, is KAGVTQTPRYLIKTRGQQVTLSCSPISGHRSVSWYQQTPGQGLQFLFEYFSETQRNKGNFPGRFSGRQFSNSRSEMNVSTLELGDSALYLCASRSQGDSPEAFFGQGTRLTVV.

This clone was seen a single time. V gene TRBV6-5 combines with J gene TRBJ2-3; no definite D call. V was cut by 2 bases and J by 0 bases, with 3 bases left in between. Germline CDR1 and CDR2: MNHEY and SVGAGI. The CDR3 has 13 residues. The CDR3 here is CASSYLSTDTQYF. In DNA, the CDR3 is TGTGCCAGCAGTTACCTTAGCACAGATACGCAGTATTTT.

The V and J genes are TRBV7-3 and TRBJ2-1; the match to TRBD2 covers 8 bases. Trimming took 0 bases from V and 0 from J; bases not matched to a gene: 1. This CDR3 comprises 16 residues. Germline CDR1 is SGHTA and CDR2 is FQGTGA. The DNA of the CDR3 is TGTGCCAGCAGCTTAACTGGGACTAGCTCCTACAATGAGCAGTTCTTC. Protein product: CASSLTGTSSYNEQFF.